The rows below give T cell receptor beta chains drawn from one sample of a study of naive and memory T cell subsets. MiXCR, applied by TCRdb to the UMI-ligation and nested PCR reads, yields one record per CDR3 protein. The repertoire holds over 110,000 distinct CDR3 sequences, with 15% to 25% as singletons. The sample comprised naive CD8+ T cells from blood. The source of these receptors is a human donor in good health. The CDR3 runs from the conserved cysteine through the conserved F or W. D genes are given only for firm matches. The listing skips clone size in some rows; elsewhere it reads once, few, many or a size class.

V: TRBV25-1
size: few
J: TRBJ2-7
D: .
DNA: TGTGCCAGCACCCCCGAGTATGACAGCTACGAGCAGTACTTC
CDR3: CASTPEYDSYEQYF

V: TRBV27
size: few
J: TRBJ2-1
D: TRBD2
DNA: TGTGCCAGCAGGATAGCGGGCGATTACAATGAGCAGTTCTTC
CDR3: CASRIAGDYNEQFF

V: TRBV27
size: .
J: TRBJ1-5
D: .
DNA: TGTGCCAGCACAGACAGTTGGGGTCAGCCCCAGCATTTT
CDR3: CASTDSWGQPQHF

V: TRBV27
size: few
J: TRBJ2-7
D: TRBD1
DNA: TGTGCCAGCAGTCCCATCCCGACAGGGTTTCCCTACGAGCAGTACTTC
CDR3: CASSPIPTGFPYEQYF

V: TRBV5-1
size: once
J: TRBJ1-2
D: .
DNA: TGCGCCAGCGGCGCCGAGGTAGGGGCTTCGGATGGCTACACCTTC
CDR3: CASGAEVGASDGYTF

V: TRBV12-3/TRBV12-4
size: .
J: TRBJ2-1
D: .
DNA: TGTGCCAGCAGTTTAGTAGGAGCGGCCCACAATGAGCAGTTCTTC
CDR3: CASSLVGAAHNEQFF

V: TRBV11-2
size: .
J: TRBJ2-1
D: .
DNA: TGTGCCAGCAGCTTAGTTTACAACAATGAGCAGTTCTTC
CDR3: CASSLVYNNEQFF

V: TRBV20-1
size: few
J: TRBJ1-1
D: .
DNA: TGCAGTGCTGGGGGGGGGGAGAACACTGAAGCTTTCTTT
CDR3: CSAGGGENTEAFF

V: TRBV10-3
size: .
J: TRBJ1-5
D: .
DNA: TGTGCCATCAGTGAGGACGGATCGAGCAATCAGCCCCAGCATTTT
CDR3: CAISEDGSSNQPQHF

V: TRBV6-2/TRBV6-3
size: .
J: TRBJ2-7
D: .
DNA: TGTGCCAGCACTTACCCCACGGACCATTACGAGCAGTACTTC
CDR3: CASTYPTDHYEQYF

V: TRBV7-9
size: few
J: TRBJ2-7
D: .
DNA: TGTGCCAGCAGCTTAGTTGGGGGGACCTACGAGCAGTACTTC
CDR3: CASSLVGGTYEQYF

V: TRBV12-5
size: few
J: TRBJ2-1
D: TRBD1
DNA: TGTGCTAGTGGAGAGACGGGACAGACCAATAATGAGCAGTTCTTC
CDR3: CASGETGQTNNEQFF

V: TRBV5-4
size: .
J: TRBJ1-1
D: .
DNA: TGTGCCAGCAGCCTGCTCGATGGCTGGGACACTGAAGCTTTCTTT
CDR3: CASSLLDGWDTEAFF

V: TRBV4-3
size: .
J: TRBJ2-7
D: .
DNA: TGCGCCAGCAGCCAAGATAAGGGGCTTGGTGCAGGCGAGCAGTACTTC
CDR3: CASSQDKGLGAGEQYF

V: TRBV27
size: few
J: TRBJ2-7
D: TRBD2
DNA: TGTGCCAGCAGTTTATCGTGGCTAGCGGGGAGCGAGCAGTACTTC
CDR3: CASSLSWLAGSEQYF

V: TRBV27
size: few
J: TRBJ2-7
D: TRBD2
DNA: TGTGCCAGCAGTTTCTCCTTAGCGGGAATCTCGAGCGAGCAGTACTTC
CDR3: CASSFSLAGISSEQYF

V: TRBV19
size: .
J: TRBJ1-1
D: .
DNA: TGTGCCAGTACTCAGTCGGTCGCTGAAGCTTTCTTT
CDR3: CASTQSVAEAFF

V: TRBV4-1
size: many
J: TRBJ2-7
D: TRBD2
DNA: TGCGCCAGCAGCCAGGCTAGCGGGATCTACGAGCAGTACTTC
CDR3: CASSQASGIYEQYF

V: TRBV9
size: .
J: TRBJ2-6
D: TRBD1
DNA: TGTGCCAGCAGCCGTGAGGACAGGAGCAGCTTTGGGGCCAACGTCCTGACTTTC
CDR3: CASSREDRSSFGANVLTF

V: TRBV12-3/TRBV12-4
size: .
J: TRBJ2-3
D: TRBD2
DNA: TGTGCCAGCAGTTGGGTTAGCGGGGGAACAGATACGCAGTATTTT
CDR3: CASSWVSGGTDTQYF

V: TRBV6-5
size: .
J: TRBJ1-5
D: .
DNA: TGTGCCAGCAGTCCTGACGGCTATAGCAATCAGCCCCAGCATTTT
CDR3: CASSPDGYSNQPQHF

V: TRBV5-1
size: .
J: TRBJ2-1
D: .
DNA: TGCGCCAGCAGCTTGGGAGACGGGCCCAACAATGAGCAGTTCTTC
CDR3: CASSLGDGPNNEQFF

V: TRBV28
size: .
J: TRBJ2-4
D: .
DNA: TGTGCCAGCAGTTTGTCCAACATCAAAAACATTCAGTACTTC
CDR3: CASSLSNIKNIQYF

V: TRBV5-4
size: .
J: TRBJ1-5
D: .
DNA: TGTGCCAGCAGCTTAGGTGGGGCCGATCAGCCCCAGCATTTT
CDR3: CASSLGGADQPQHF

V: TRBV15
size: .
J: TRBJ2-1
D: .
DNA: TGTGCCACCAGCAGAGATCGGGACCTAACGAATGAGCAGTTCTTC
CDR3: CATSRDRDLTNEQFF

V: TRBV27
size: few
J: TRBJ2-7
D: .
DNA: TGTGCCAGCAGTTTAGGACACGCGGCCTACGAGCAGTACTTC
CDR3: CASSLGHAAYEQYF

V: TRBV19
size: .
J: TRBJ2-7
D: TRBD2
DNA: TGTGCCAGTAGTATTGGACTAGCGGCGTCCTACGAGCAGTACTTC
CDR3: CASSIGLAASYEQYF

V: TRBV29-1
size: few
J: TRBJ2-1
D: TRBD2
DNA: TGCAGCGTTGAAGCGGCTAGCGGGAGGATCGGGGCCTACAATGAGCAGTTCTTC
CDR3: CSVEAASGRIGAYNEQFF

V: TRBV7-2
size: few
J: TRBJ2-7
D: .
DNA: TGTGCCAGCAGCCTTGGGATTGTAAACGAGCAGTACTTC
CDR3: CASSLGIVNEQYF

V: TRBV20-1
size: few
J: TRBJ2-5
D: .
DNA: TGCAGTTTAGGGGATCAGGGACACCAAGAGACCCAGTACTTC
CDR3: CSLGDQGHQETQYF

V: TRBV7-6
size: many
J: TRBJ2-7
D: TRBD2
DNA: TGTGCCAGCAGCTTAGTGCCTTCTAGCGGGAGGCCCGGCGGAGTAAAGGAGCAGTACTTC
CDR3: CASSLVPSSGRPGGVKEQYF

V: TRBV27
size: .
J: TRBJ2-5
D: .
DNA: TGTGCCAGCAGTTTATTAAACGGGAGAGGGGAGACCCAGTACTTC
CDR3: CASSLLNGRGETQYF

V: TRBV28
size: .
J: TRBJ2-7
D: .
DNA: TGTGCCAGCAGTTTTCCTGTCGACAGGCCGAGCGGCGAGCAGTACTTC
CDR3: CASSFPVDRPSGEQYF

V: TRBV7-8
size: .
J: TRBJ2-7
D: .
DNA: TGTGCCAGCAGCTTGCTCCGGGGCGAGCAGTACTTC
CDR3: CASSLLRGEQYF

V: TRBV7-9
size: few
J: TRBJ2-1
D: .
DNA: TGTGCCAGCAGCTCGTGGGACAATAACAATGAGCAGTTCTTC
CDR3: CASSSWDNNNEQFF

V: TRBV20-1
size: few
J: TRBJ2-7
D: TRBD2
DNA: TGCAGTGCCGGCCCTCTTCTAGCGGTCTCCTACGAGCAGTACTTC
CDR3: CSAGPLLAVSYEQYF

V: TRBV27
size: .
J: TRBJ2-5
D: .
DNA: TGTGCCAGCAGTTCCCTACCGGGCGGCAGTTCCCAAGAGACCCAGTACTTC
CDR3: CASSSLPGGSSQETQYF

V: TRBV5-1
size: .
J: TRBJ2-7
D: .
DNA: TGCGCCAGCAGCTTACGAGGGGGGCACGAGCAGTACTTC
CDR3: CASSLRGGHEQYF

V: TRBV9
size: .
J: TRBJ2-7
D: TRBD1
DNA: TGTGCCAGCAGCCATAAAGCCGGGACAGGTGAGGAGCAGTACTTC
CDR3: CASSHKAGTGEEQYF

V: TRBV28
size: .
J: TRBJ2-1
D: TRBD2
DNA: TGTGCCAGCAGTCCCAGCGGGATAAATGAGCAGTTCTTC
CDR3: CASSPSGINEQFF